The clone carrying this T cell receptor (beta chain) was detected a few times. TCRdb processed the 5' RACE reads anew with MiXCR; each CDR3 protein has one entry. Of 450,000 to 500,000 distinct CDR3 sequences listed, over 11% are singletons. The data originate from a study of identical twins. The CDR3 runs to 17 residues. The germline V gene has CDR1 LGHNA and CDR2 YSLEER. V lost 4 bases to trimming and J lost 3 bases, with 22 bases between them. These data were also reused for a study on yellow fever vaccine responses in identical twins.

V usage is TRBV4-3 and J usage is TRBJ2-7; D is possibly TRBD2 (6 bases). The origin of this receptor is a woman aged 18-29 years in good health. Material: CD4+ T cells sorted from blood. The CDR3 nucleotides read TGCGCCAGCAGCCCACTTATTACGGGAGCGAGTTTCTACGAGCAGTACTTC. The encoded protein is CASSPLITGASFYEQYF.